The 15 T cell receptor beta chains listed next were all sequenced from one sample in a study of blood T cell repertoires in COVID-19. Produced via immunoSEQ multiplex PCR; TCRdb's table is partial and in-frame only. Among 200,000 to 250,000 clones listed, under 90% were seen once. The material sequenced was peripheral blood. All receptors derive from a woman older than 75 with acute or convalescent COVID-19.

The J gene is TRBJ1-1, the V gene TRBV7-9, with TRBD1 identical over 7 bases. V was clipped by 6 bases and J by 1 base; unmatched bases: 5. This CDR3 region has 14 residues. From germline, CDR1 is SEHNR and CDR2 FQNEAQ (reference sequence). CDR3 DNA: TGTGCCAGCAGTTTCAGACAGGGGAACACTGAAGCTTTCTTT. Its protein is CASSFRQGNTEAFF.

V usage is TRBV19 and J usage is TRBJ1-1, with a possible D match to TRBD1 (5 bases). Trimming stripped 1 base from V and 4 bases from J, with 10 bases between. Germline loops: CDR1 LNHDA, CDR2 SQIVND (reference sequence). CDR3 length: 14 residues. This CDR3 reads CASSIGQGGTEAFF. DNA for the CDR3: TGTGCCAGTAGTATAGGCCAGGGTGGCACTGAAGCTTTCTTT.

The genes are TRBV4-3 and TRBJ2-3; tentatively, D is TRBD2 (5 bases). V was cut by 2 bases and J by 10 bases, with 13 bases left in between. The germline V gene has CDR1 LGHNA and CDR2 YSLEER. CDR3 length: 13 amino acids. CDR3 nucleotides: TGCGCCAGCAGCCAACCCCCTACCGGGGCGCAGTATTTT. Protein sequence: CASSQPPTGAQYF.

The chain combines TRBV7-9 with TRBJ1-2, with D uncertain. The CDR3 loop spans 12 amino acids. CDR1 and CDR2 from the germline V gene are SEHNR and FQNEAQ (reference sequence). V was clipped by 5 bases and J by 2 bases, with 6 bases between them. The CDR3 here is CASSPQNYGYTF. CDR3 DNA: TGTGCCAGCAGCCCACAGAACTATGGCTACACCTTC. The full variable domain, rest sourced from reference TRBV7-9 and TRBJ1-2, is DTGVSQNPRHKITKRGQNVTFRCDPISEHNRLYWYRQTLGQGPEFLTYFQNEAQLEKSRLLSDRFSAERPKGSFSTLEIQRTEQGDSAMYLCASSPQNYGYTFGSGTRLTVV.

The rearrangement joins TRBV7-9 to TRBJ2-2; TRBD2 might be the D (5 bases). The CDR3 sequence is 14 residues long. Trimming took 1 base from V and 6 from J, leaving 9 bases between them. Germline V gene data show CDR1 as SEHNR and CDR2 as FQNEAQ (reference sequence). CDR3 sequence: CASSLEGSAGELFF. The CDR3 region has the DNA TGTGCCAGCAGCTTAGAGGGTAGCGCCGGGGAGCTGTTTTTT.

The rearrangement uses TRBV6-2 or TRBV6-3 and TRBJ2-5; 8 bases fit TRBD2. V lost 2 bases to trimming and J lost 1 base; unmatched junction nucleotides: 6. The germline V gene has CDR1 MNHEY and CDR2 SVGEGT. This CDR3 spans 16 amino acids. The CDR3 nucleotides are TGTGCCAGCAGTTACGACGGTAGCGGGGCCCAAGAGACCCAGTACTTC. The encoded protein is CASSYDGSGAQETQYF.

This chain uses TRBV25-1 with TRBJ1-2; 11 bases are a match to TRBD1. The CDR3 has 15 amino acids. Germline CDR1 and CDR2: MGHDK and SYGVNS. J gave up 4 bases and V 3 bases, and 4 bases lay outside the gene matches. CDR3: CASSEWGQGVYGYTF. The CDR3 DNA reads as TGTGCCAGCAGTGAGTGGGGACAGGGGGTCTATGGCTACACCTTC.

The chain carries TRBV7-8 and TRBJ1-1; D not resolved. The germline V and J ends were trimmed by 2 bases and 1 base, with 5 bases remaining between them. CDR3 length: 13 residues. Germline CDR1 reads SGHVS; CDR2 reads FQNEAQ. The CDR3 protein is CASSLTRNTEAFF. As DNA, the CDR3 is TGTGCCAGCAGCTTAACGAGGAACACTGAAGCTTTCTTT.

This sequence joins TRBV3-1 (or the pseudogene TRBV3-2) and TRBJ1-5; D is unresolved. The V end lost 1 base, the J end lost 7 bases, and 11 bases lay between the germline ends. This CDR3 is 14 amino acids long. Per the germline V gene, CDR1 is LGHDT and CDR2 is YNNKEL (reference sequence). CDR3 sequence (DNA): TGTGCCAGCAGCCAAGGGGGAGTACGGCAGCCCCAGCATTTT. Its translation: CASSQGGVRQPQHF.

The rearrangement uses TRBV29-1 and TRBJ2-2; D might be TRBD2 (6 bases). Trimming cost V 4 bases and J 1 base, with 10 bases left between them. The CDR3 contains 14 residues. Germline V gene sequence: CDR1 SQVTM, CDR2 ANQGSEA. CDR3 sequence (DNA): TGCAGCGTTGGAGGCGGGGTGAACACCGGGGAGCTGTTTTTT. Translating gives CSVGGGVNTGELFF.

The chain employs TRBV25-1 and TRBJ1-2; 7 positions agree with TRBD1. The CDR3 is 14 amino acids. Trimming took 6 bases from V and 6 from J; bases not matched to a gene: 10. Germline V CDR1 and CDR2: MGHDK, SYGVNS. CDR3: CASSAGTERHGYTF. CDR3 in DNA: TGTGCCAGCAGCGCCGGGACAGAGAGACATGGCTACACCTTC.

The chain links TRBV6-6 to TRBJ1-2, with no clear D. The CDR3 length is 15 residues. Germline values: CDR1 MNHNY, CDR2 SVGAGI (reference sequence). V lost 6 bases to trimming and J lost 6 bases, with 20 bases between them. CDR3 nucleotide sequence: TGTGCCAGCAGCCGCCGGGGTGGCCCTAAAAATGGCTACACCTTC. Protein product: CASSRRGGPKNGYTF.

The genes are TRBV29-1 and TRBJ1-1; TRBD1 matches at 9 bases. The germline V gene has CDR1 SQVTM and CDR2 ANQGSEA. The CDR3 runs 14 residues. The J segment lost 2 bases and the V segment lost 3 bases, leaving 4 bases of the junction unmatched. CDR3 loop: CSVDRTGVNTEAFF. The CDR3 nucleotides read TGCAGCGTTGATAGGACAGGGGTTAACACTGAAGCTTTCTTT.

Here the CDR3 DNA reads TGTGCCAGCAGCTTAGACAGGCGGGGCACTGAAGCTTTCTTT. It encodes CASSLDRRGTEAFF. The gene calls are TRBV7-9 and TRBJ1-1, with D possibly TRBD1 on 5 matching bases. The CDR3 runs to 14 residues. The germline V and J ends were trimmed by 1 base and 4 bases, with 10 bases remaining between them. CDR1 SEHNR and CDR2 FQNEAQ come from the germline V gene (reference sequence).

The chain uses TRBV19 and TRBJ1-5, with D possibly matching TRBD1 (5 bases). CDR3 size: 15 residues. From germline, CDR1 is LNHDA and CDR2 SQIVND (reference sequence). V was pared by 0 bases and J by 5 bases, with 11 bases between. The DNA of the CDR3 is TGTGCCAGTAGTATAGATCGGGGGGAAGATCAGCCCCAGCATTTT. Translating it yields CASSIDRGEDQPQHF.